A selection of T cell receptor beta chains follows, all from one sample in a study of identical twins. From the 5' RACE reads, TCRdb called clonotypes with MiXCR, one entry per CDR3 protein. The table records about 260,000 distinct CDR3 sequences, around 7% of them present only once. These same records also appear under a second study, on yellow fever vaccine responses in identical twins.

Sample: memory (CD45RO+) T cells sorted from blood. These receptors came from a woman aged 18-29 years in good health. Each CDR3 is given with its conserved first and last residue. A D gene is named only where the DNA matches it firmly. Some rows have no size entry. The others give once, few or many, or a class for an expanded clone.

d_call clone_size j_call v_call cdr3_aa cdr3_nt
- many TRBJ1-2 TRBV20-1 CSARPTGLSNYGYTF TGCAGTGCTAGACCCACCGGACTCTCTAACTATGGCTACACCTTC
- many TRBJ1-2 TRBV18 CASSPAEGYTF TGTGCCAGCTCACCCGCCGAAGGCTACACCTTC
- few TRBJ2-3 TRBV20-1 CSARDPWEDTQYF TGCAGTGCTAGAGATCCATGGGAAGATACGCAGTATTTT
- - TRBJ2-2 TRBV7-2 CASSFFPLTGELFF TGTGCCAGCAGCTTTTTCCCCCTCACCGGGGAGCTGTTTTTT
TRBD1 many TRBJ1-1 TRBV6-5 CASSSSPGGAFF TGTGCCAGCAGTTCATCCCCAGGGGGAGCTTTCTTT
TRBD2 - TRBJ2-3 TRBV7-2 CASSLLGGGLADTQYF TGTGCCAGCAGCTTACTCGGGGGGGGCCTGGCAGATACGCAGTATTTT
- many TRBJ1-2 TRBV6-5 CASSLEGFGYTF TGTGCCAGCAGTTTGGAGGGCTTTGGCTACACCTTC
TRBD1 many TRBJ1-6 TRBV12-3/TRBV12-4 CASKDRVNSPLHF TGTGCCAGCAAGGACAGGGTTAATTCACCCCTCCACTTT
- many TRBJ2-7 TRBV12-3/TRBV12-4 CASSLREASYEQYF TGTGCCAGCAGTTTGCGAGAAGCCTCCTACGAGCAGTACTTC
TRBD2 many TRBJ2-1 TRBV11-2 CASSSRVSGVSSYNEQFF TGTGCCAGCAGCTCGAGGGTTAGCGGGGTAAGCTCCTACAATGAGCAGTTCTTC
- many TRBJ2-3 TRBV12-3/TRBV12-4 CASSLNSPPDTQYF TGTGCCAGCAGTTTAAATTCGCCCCCGGATACGCAGTATTTT
TRBD2 few TRBJ2-3 TRBV5-1 CASSPGGGGPEGTQYF TGCGCCAGCAGCCCGGGTGGCGGGGGGCCCGAAGGTACGCAGTATTTT
TRBD2 many TRBJ2-1 TRBV6-5 CASSYSSGRGNEQFF TGTGCCAGCAGTTACTCTAGCGGGAGGGGTAATGAGCAGTTCTTC
- many TRBJ1-5 TRBV6-5 CASSLQGYQPQHF TGTGCCAGCAGTCTACAGGGCTATCAGCCCCAGCATTTT
- few TRBJ2-5 TRBV20-1 CSARRGHQPYQETQYF TGCAGTGCCAGAAGGGGCCACCAACCGTACCAAGAGACCCAGTACTTC
TRBD1 many TRBJ2-1 TRBV11-2 CASSLAGQGYNEQFF TGTGCCAGCAGCTTAGCGGGACAGGGGTACAATGAGCAGTTCTTC
TRBD1 many TRBJ1-4 TRBV29-1 CSAGTGGEKLFF TGCAGCGCCGGGACAGGCGGTGAAAAACTGTTTTTT
- few TRBJ2-7 TRBV15 CATSPGNEAYEQYF TGTGCCACCAGCCCAGGGAATGAGGCCTACGAGCAGTACTTC
- - TRBJ1-1 TRBV5-1 CASSLVDTHRDTEAFF TGCGCCAGCAGCTTGGTAGACACACATAGGGACACTGAAGCTTTCTTT
- - TRBJ2-2 TRBV5-1 CASSLLSSGSGELFF TGCGCCAGCAGCTTGCTGTCTTCAGGATCCGGGGAGCTGTTTTTT
- few TRBJ2-3 TRBV11-3 CASRFQGTDTQYF TGTGCCAGCAGATTCCAGGGAACAGATACGCAGTATTTT
- many TRBJ1-2 TRBV11-3 CASSLVGSVRATAGFF TGTGCCAGCAGCTTAGTAGGGTCGGTCAGGGCGACCGCCGGATTCTTC
TRBD1 few TRBJ2-7 TRBV7-9 CASSSLGQGSSYEQYF TGTGCCAGCAGCTCTTTAGGACAGGGGTCTTCCTACGAGCAGTACTTC
TRBD1 - TRBJ1-6 TRBV5-6 CASSSDRGRGNSPLHF TGTGCCAGCAGCTCAGACAGGGGGCGCGGGAATTCACCCCTCCACTTT
- few TRBJ2-2 TRBV29-1 CSVVIGGKNTGELFF TGCAGCGTTGTCATCGGGGGAAAGAACACCGGGGAGCTGTTTTTT
- many TRBJ1-2 TRBV12-3/TRBV12-4 CASSLGRQEFYGYTF TGTGCCAGCAGTTTGGGGAGACAGGAATTCTATGGCTACACCTTC
- few TRBJ2-7 TRBV2 CASSVSRNEQYF TGTGCCAGCAGTGTCTCCAGGAACGAGCAGTACTTC
- many TRBJ2-5 TRBV6-1 CASRTMPSGRQETQYF TGTGCCAGCAGGACGATGCCCAGCGGACGCCAAGAGACCCAGTACTTC
TRBD2 many TRBJ2-5 TRBV29-1 CSVKGGLAGPQETQYF TGCAGCGTTAAGGGAGGACTAGCGGGACCTCAAGAGACCCAGTACTTC
- - TRBJ2-1 TRBV6-5 CASSYYRGRGSSYNEQFF TGTGCCAGCAGTTACTATCGGGGTAGGGGTAGCTCCTACAATGAGCAGTTCTTC
- many TRBJ1-1 TRBV11-2 CASSLNGREAFF TGTGCCAGCAGCCTCAATGGTAGGGAAGCTTTCTTT
- many TRBJ1-1 TRBV6-6 CASSYGGNTEAFF TGTGCCAGCAGTTACGGAGGGAACACTGAAGCTTTCTTT
TRBD2 many TRBJ2-1 TRBV24-1 CATSDGGGRAPNEQFF TGTGCCACCAGTGATGGGGGAGGGAGGGCCCCCAATGAGCAGTTCTTC
- few TRBJ2-7 TRBV28 CASSFWAYEQYF TGTGCCAGCAGTTTTTGGGCCTACGAGCAGTACTTC
TRBD1 - TRBJ2-1 TRBV12-3/TRBV12-4 CASSDPGTGSHNEQFF TGTGCCAGCAGTGACCCCGGGACAGGCTCCCACAATGAGCAGTTCTTC
- many TRBJ1-1 TRBV4-1 CASSQASNTEAFF TGCGCCAGCAGCCAAGCGTCGAACACTGAAGCTTTCTTT
TRBD2 many TRBJ2-1 TRBV20-1 CSASLGGRDYNEQFF TGCAGTGCTAGTTTGGGCGGGAGGGACTACAATGAGCAGTTCTTC
TRBD2 many TRBJ2-1 TRBV5-1 CASSPRGSGGAFNEQFF TGCGCCAGCAGCCCCCGAGGGAGCGGGGGGGCCTTTAATGAGCAGTTCTTC
- once TRBJ2-2 TRBV12-3/TRBV12-4 CASRGFTGELFF TGTGCCAGCCGCGGATTCACCGGGGAGCTGTTTTTT
TRBD2 few TRBJ2-1 TRBV2 CASRGGEFRNEQFF TGTGCCAGCAGGGGGGGGGAGTTCCGGAATGAGCAGTTCTTC
- few TRBJ1-4 TRBV20-1 CSARSGVNEKLFF TGCAGTGCTAGATCCGGGGTTAATGAAAAACTGTTTTTT
- few TRBJ2-3 TRBV7-3 CASSSIGGQTDTQYF TGTGCCAGCAGCTCCATCGGGGGCCAGACAGATACGCAGTATTTT
- few TRBJ2-7 TRBV19 CRPGLLAPDLYEQYF TGTCGTCCGGGGCTTCTGGCTCCGGACCTCTACGAGCAGTACTTC
TRBD2 few TRBJ2-2 TRBV20-1 CSARVAGGPAGELFF TGCAGTGCTAGAGTGGCGGGAGGGCCTGCCGGGGAGCTGTTTTTT